This TCR beta chain originates from a study of CD8 T cells in Susac syndrome. Study summary: Blood was drawn from patients with Susac syndrome. At that point, they were therapy-naive, on corticosteroids, or on intravenous immunoglobulin alone. Overall study findings and caveats: In Susac patients, clonal expansion was not detected in CD4+ cells.

RNA, at roughly 0.45 to 1 ug, was reverse transcribed with random hexamers. A multiplex approach, immunoSEQ multiplex PCR, amplified TCR beta CDR3 across 54 Vbeta and 13 Jbeta. TCRdb recomputed calls from the immunoSEQ multiplex PCR reads with MiXCR, one row per CDR3 protein. The sample lists some 180,000 distinct CDR3 sequences; over 90% were seen once. This clonotype has just one count. What it binds is unknown. Under recently defined diagnostic criteria, the patients with Susac syndrome qualified as having definite or probable disease. CDR1 is SGDLS, CDR2 YYNGEE, per germline. The CDR3 sequence is 15 residues long. J lost 10 bases, V lost 0 bases, and 12 bases had no gene match.

The sequence came from a human donor with Susac syndrome. Sample: CD4+ T cells from PBMCs. This chain connects TRBV9 to TRBJ1-1, with 7 bases that match TRBD1. CDR3 in amino acids: CASSVVTEMTGRAFF. The CDR3 DNA is TGTGCCAGCAGCGTAGTTACCGAAATGACAGGGAGAGCTTTCTTT.